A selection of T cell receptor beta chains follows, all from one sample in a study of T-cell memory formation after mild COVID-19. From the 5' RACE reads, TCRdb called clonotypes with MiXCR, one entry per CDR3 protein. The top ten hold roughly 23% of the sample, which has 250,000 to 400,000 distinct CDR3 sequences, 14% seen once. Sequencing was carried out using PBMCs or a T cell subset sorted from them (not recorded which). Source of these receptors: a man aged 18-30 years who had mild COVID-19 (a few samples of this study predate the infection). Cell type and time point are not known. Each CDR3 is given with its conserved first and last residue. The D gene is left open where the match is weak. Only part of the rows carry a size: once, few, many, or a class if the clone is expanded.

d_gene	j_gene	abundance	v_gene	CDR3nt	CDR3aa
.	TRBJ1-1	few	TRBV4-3	TGCGCCAGCAGCCAAAGCCGCATGAAGGGAGAAGCTTTCTTT	CASSQSRMKGEAFF
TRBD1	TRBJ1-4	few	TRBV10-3	TGTGCCATGGGACAGCCTGATCTCAATGAAAAACTGTTTTTT	CAMGQPDLNEKLFF
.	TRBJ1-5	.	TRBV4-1	TGCGCCAGCAGTCCATACAGAAATCAGCCCCAGCATTTT	CASSPYRNQPQHF
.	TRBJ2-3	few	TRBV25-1	TGTGCCAGCGATGGACAAGGAGCAGATACGCAGTATTTT	CASDGQGADTQYF
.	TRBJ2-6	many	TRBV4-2	TGTGCCAGCAGCCAGGCTAGACCTGGTCGGGCCTCTGGGGCCAACGTCCTGACTTTC	CASSQARPGRASGANVLTF
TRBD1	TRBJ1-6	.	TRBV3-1	TGTGCCTCCAGCGGTGGGGGACAGGGTCATTGGGTTGGTTCACCCCTCCACTTT	CASSGGGQGHWVGSPLHF
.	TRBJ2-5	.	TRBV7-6	TGTGCCAGCAGCTTAGCGGAGTACAGGGATCAAGAGACCCAGTACTTC	CASSLAEYRDQETQYF
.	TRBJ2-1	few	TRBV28	TGTGCCAGCAGTGGGGCGGGACAACGGGAGTTCTTC	CASSGAGQREFF
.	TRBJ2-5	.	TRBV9	TGTGCCAGCAGCGTCACCGGGACGGTTAAAGAGACCCAGTACTTC	CASSVTGTVKETQYF
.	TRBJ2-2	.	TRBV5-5	TGTGCCAGCAGCTTGCTGTGGCTACTTAACACCGGGGAGCTGTTTTTT	CASSLLWLLNTGELFF
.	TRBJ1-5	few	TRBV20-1	TGCAGTGCTACCGACCTAGGAAATAGCAATCAGCCCCAGCATTTT	CSATDLGNSNQPQHF
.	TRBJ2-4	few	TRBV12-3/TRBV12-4	TGTGCCAGCAGTCCACGACAGGGAGGGGGGAACATTCAGTACTTC	CASSPRQGGGNIQYF
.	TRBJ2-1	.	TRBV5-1	TGCGCCAGCAGCCTCCGAACTAGCTACAATGAGCAGTTCTTC	CASSLRTSYNEQFF
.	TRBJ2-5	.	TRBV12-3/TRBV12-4	TGTGCCAGCAGTTTAGGGGGTCCCCTGGAAGAGACCCAGTACTTC	CASSLGGPLEETQYF
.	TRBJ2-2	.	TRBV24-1	TGTGCCACCAGTGACAGTATGAGCACCGGGGAGCTGTTTTTT	CATSDSMSTGELFF
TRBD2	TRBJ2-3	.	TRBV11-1	TGTGCCAGCAGCTTAGCTTCTCCGGGAGCGGGGGCAGATACGCAGTATTTT	CASSLASPGAGADTQYF
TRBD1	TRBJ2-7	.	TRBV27	TGTGCCAGCAGTTGGGACAGGGGATCCTACGAGCAGTACTTC	CASSWDRGSYEQYF
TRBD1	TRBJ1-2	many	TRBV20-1	TGCAGTGCCCTTACCGGGACAGGGGGGAGAAGCTACACCTTC	CSALTGTGGRSYTF
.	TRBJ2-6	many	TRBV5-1	TGTGCCAGCAGCTTAGGAGGGGCTGGGGCCAACGTCCTGACTTTC	CASSLGGAGANVLTF
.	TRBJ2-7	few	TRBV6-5	TGTGCCAGCAGTTACAGGGATTTGTCCGAGCAGTACTTC	CASSYRDLSEQYF
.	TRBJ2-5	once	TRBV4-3	TGCGCCAGCAGCCAAGATTGGCTAGACGAGACCCAGTACTTC	CASSQDWLDETQYF
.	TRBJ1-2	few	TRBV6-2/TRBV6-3	TGTGCCAGCAGTTACGGGCGGACCTATGGCTACACCTTC	CASSYGRTYGYTF